A single sample gave rise to the 7 T cell receptor beta chains below, sequenced in a study of cytomegalovirus exposure and HLA in healthy donors. Sequenced by immunoSEQ multiplex PCR; TCRdb stores in-frame clones only, minus some. The repertoire includes roughly 250,000 clones, 70% to 90% of them detected once, and around 1.3% sits in the top ten. Sequenced: PBMCs. Receptors originate from a woman aged 30 to 39 in good health and CMV-seropositive.

J is TRBJ2-7 and V is TRBV27; 12 bases are a match to TRBD2. CDR1 is MNHEY, CDR2 SMNVEV, per germline (reference sequence). CDR3 length: 17 amino acids. V shed 6 bases, J shed 0 bases, and the junction held 9 bases outside the gene matches. Written as DNA, the CDR3 is TGTGCCAGCAGGCGGACTAGCGGGACTGAGAGCTCCTACGAGCAGTACTTC. This sequence encodes CASRRTSGTESSYEQYF.

This chain uses TRBV6-6 with TRBJ1-1; 7 bases agree with TRBD1. V was pared by 8 bases and J by 1 base, with 10 bases of the junction left unmatched. CDR1 MNHNY and CDR2 SVGAGI come from the germline V gene (reference sequence). This CDR3 region has 15 residues. CDR3 nucleotides: TGTGCCAGCGCATCGACAGGGAAACAGAACACTGAAGCTTTCTTT. It encodes CASASTGKQNTEAFF.

The chain couples TRBV7-6 to TRBJ2-7; 10 nucleotides agree with TRBD1. The V and J ends lost 2 bases and 5 bases, in that order; junction bases with no gene match: 9. The CDR3 consists of 16 residues. Germline V gene sequence: CDR1 SGHVS, CDR2 FNYEAQ. Here the CDR3 DNA reads TGTGCCAGCAGCTTAACGGGACAGGGGAGAATGAACGAGCAGTACTTC. This encodes CASSLTGQGRMNEQYF.

This chain joins TRBV4-1 and TRBJ1-5; D remains ambiguous. The CDR3 extends over 16 amino acids. Trimming left V 1 base short and J 7 bases short, with 17 bases between. CDR1 and CDR2 (germline): MGHRA, YSYEKL. The CDR3 nucleotides read TGCGCCAGCAGCCAAGGCCCCCTACAACCAGGACAGCCCCAGCATTTT. Translating it yields CASSQGPLQPGQPQHF.

CDR3 coding DNA: TGCAGCGTAGATACCGGGACAGACTACGAGCAGTACTTC. Protein sequence: CSVDTGTDYEQYF. The chain employs TRBV29-1 and TRBJ2-7; 7 positions agree with TRBD1. Germline trimming cut 6 bases from V and 3 bases from J; bases unmatched to any gene: 8. The CDR3 is made up of 13 amino acids. Per the germline V gene, CDR1 is SQVTM and CDR2 is ANQGSEA.

This clone was seen more than once but under ten times. For the CDR3, the DNA is TGTGCCATCAGTGCCGCCCCTGGGACAGGGAGGACTGGCTACACCTTC. Translation gives CAISAAPGTGRTGYTF. The V gene is TRBV10-3, the J gene TRBJ1-2, with 9 nucleotides matching TRBD1. Germline lookup yields CDR1 ENHRY and CDR2 SYGVKD. The CDR3 has 16 residues. V was clipped by 4 bases and J by 7 bases; unmatched bases: 13.

This clone was recorded only once. The CDR3 region has the DNA TGTGCCAGCAGTGAAACAGGGGATTGGGGCAATGAGCAGTTCTTC. It codes for CASSETGDWGNEQFF. The rearrangement joins TRBV6-1 to TRBJ2-1; 7 bases align to TRBD1. Germline trimming cut 2 bases from V and 6 bases from J; bases unmatched to any gene: 7. Germline V gene sequence: CDR1 MNHNS, CDR2 SASEGT. CDR3 size: 15 residues.